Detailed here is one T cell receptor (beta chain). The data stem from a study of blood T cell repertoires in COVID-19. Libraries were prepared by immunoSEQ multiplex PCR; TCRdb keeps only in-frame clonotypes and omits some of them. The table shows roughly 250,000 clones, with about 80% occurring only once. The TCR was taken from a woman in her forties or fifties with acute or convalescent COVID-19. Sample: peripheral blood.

This chain's CDR3 is CASSPGLQSYNEQFF. In nucleotides, the CDR3 is TGTGCCAGCAGCCCGGGACTCCAATCCTACAATGAGCAGTTCTTC. The V and J genes are TRBV7-2 and TRBJ2-1; tentative D call: TRBD2 (6 bases). Germline-derived CDR1 and CDR2 are SGHTA and FQGNSA. Trimming pared 5 bases from V and 1 base from J, leaving 12 bases between. The CDR3 contains 15 residues.